Below are 30 T cell receptor beta chains sequenced from a single sample in a study of PD-1 blockade in classical Hodgkin lymphoma (TCRdb year 2020). The protocol used for the library was the immunoSEQ multiplex PCR assay. TCRdb re-hosts the immuneACCESS table, in-frame sequences only. Its copies lack some clones; in the studies checked, an unresolved V gene accounts for under half of them, and the cause for the rest is not known. The sample table lists more than 30,000 clones, around 76% of them with a count of one. Roughly 15% of the sample goes to the ten largest clones. The sample's time point label, decoded: cycle 2 day 1 (C2D1) of nivolumab. Relapse after autologous stem cell transplantation had occurred in all trial patients, and cohorts A, B and C were distinguished by prior brentuximab vedotin exposure. Here the sequenced sample was peripheral blood mononuclear cells (PBMCs), taken before the second cycle of nivolumab. The origin of the receptors is a human donor with classical Hodgkin lymphoma.

The J gene is TRBJ2-1, the V gene TRBV19; weak D call: TRBD1 (6 bases). V dropped 9 bases and J dropped 9 bases, with 15 bases sitting between them. The germline gives CDR1 LNHDA, CDR2 SQIVND (reference sequence). This CDR3 is built from 12 residues. This chain's CDR3 is CASGPEGVEQFF. The CDR3 region has the DNA TGTGCCAGCGGGCCAGAGGGGGTTGAGCAGTTCTTC.

The chain joins TRBV6-1 to TRBJ2-1; D gene uncertain. The CDR3 is 11 residues long. Germline V gene data show CDR1 as MNHNS and CDR2 as SASEGT. Trimming cost V 9 bases and J 4 bases, with 7 bases left between them. The CDR3 DNA reads TGTGCCAGTTCCACATACAATGAGCAGTTCTTC. The encoded protein is CASSTYNEQFF.

Only a few counts were recorded for this clone. The V gene is TRBV6-5, the J gene TRBJ1-2, with D perhaps matching TRBD1 (5 bases). From germline, CDR1 is MNHEY and CDR2 SVGAGI. CDR3 size: 15 residues. V lost 2 bases and J 3 bases, leaving 13 bases between the germline ends. This CDR3 is CASSYGTGWDYGYTF. DNA for the CDR3: TGTGCCAGCAGTTACGGGACCGGGTGGGACTATGGCTACACCTTC.

The chain links TRBV9 to TRBJ2-3, with D uncertain. Germline V lookup: CDR1 SGDLS, CDR2 YYNGEE. Trimming stripped 4 bases from V and 6 bases from J, with 15 bases between. The CDR3 extends over 14 amino acids. The DNA for the CDR3 is TGTGCCAGCAGCCCACCCACTTCTGTGGATACGCAGTATTTT. Translating it yields CASSPPTSVDTQYF.

V is TRBV5-1 and J is TRBJ2-3; 12 bases align to TRBD2. CDR1 is SGHRS, CDR2 YFSETQ, per germline. The CDR3 runs 18 residues. V lost 4 bases, J lost 0 bases, and 9 bases stayed unmatched. Here the CDR3 reads CASSPTSGGGTSTDTQYF. CDR3 DNA sequence: TGCGCCAGCAGCCCGACTAGCGGGGGAGGTACTAGCACAGATACGCAGTATTTT. The whole variable domain, filled in from reference TRBV5-1 and TRBJ2-3, reads KAGVTQTPRYLIKTRGQQVTLSCSPISGHRSVSWYQQTPGQGLQFLFEYFSETQRNKGNFPGRFSGRQFSNSRSEMNVSTLELGDSALYLCASSPTSGGGTSTDTQYFGPGTRLTVL.

The V gene is TRBV14, the J gene TRBJ2-1; 9 positions match TRBD1. Losses at the gene ends were 4 bases for V and 2 bases for J; bases not matched to a gene: 6. Looked up from germline, CDR1 is SGHDN and CDR2 is FVKESK. The CDR3 sequence is 16 residues long. CDR3 sequence (DNA): TGTGCCAGCAGCCTCCCGACAGGGGGGGCCTACAATGAGCAGTTCTTC. Translating it yields CASSLPTGGAYNEQFF.

The chain uses TRBV27 and TRBJ1-1; 10 positions agree with TRBD1. Germline loops: CDR1 MNHEY, CDR2 SMNVEV (reference sequence). The CDR3 length is 14 residues. J was trimmed by 9 bases and V by 5 bases; bases with no gene match: 9. The CDR3 loop is CASSPIDRGQKAFF. DNA of the CDR3: TGTGCCAGCAGTCCGATCGACAGGGGGCAAAAAGCTTTCTTT.

The chain couples TRBV7-2 to TRBJ2-7; 8 positions match TRBD2. CDR1 is SGHTA and CDR2 is FQGNSA in the germline V gene. The CDR3 has 15 amino acids. V shed 5 bases, J shed 2 bases, and the junction held 8 bases outside the gene matches. For the CDR3, the DNA is TGTGCCAGCAGCACGAGCGGGGGCTCCGCCTACGAGCAGTACTTC. Its translation: CASSTSGGSAYEQYF. Based on the CDR3 plus reference TRBV7-2 and TRBJ2-7, the full variable domain is GAGVSQSPSNKVTEKGKDVELRCDPISGHTALYWYRQSLGQGLEFLIYFQGNSAPDKSGLPSDRFSAERTGGSVSTLTIQRTQQEDSAVYLCASSTSGGSAYEQYFGPGTRLTVT.

The chain employs TRBV4-2 and TRBJ2-6; D gene ambiguous. V lost 4 bases and J 0 bases, leaving 7 bases between the germline ends. From germline, CDR1 is LGHNA and CDR2 YNFKEQ. This CDR3 is built from 15 residues. In DNA, the CDR3 is TGTGCCAGCAGCCCTTCACCCTCTGGGGCCAACGTCCTGACTTTC. Residues: CASSPSPSGANVLTF.

The chain couples TRBV2 to TRBJ2-5; weak D call: TRBD2 (6 bases). Germline CDR1 is SNHLY and CDR2 is FYNNEI. The length of the CDR3 is 11 residues. V lost 7 bases and J 6 bases, leaving 9 bases between the germline ends. The CDR3 coding sequence is TGTGCCAGCACGGGGAGGAAGACCCAGTACTTC. Translated: CASTGRKTQYF.

The J gene is TRBJ1-1, the V gene TRBV7-2; the D is unclear. From germline, CDR1 is SGHTA and CDR2 FQGNSA. This CDR3 contains 14 residues. Trimming took 1 base from V and 7 from J, leaving 13 bases between them. The CDR3 nucleotides are TGTGCCAGCAGCTTAGTGATTTATCGTAATGAAGCTTTCTTT. It codes for CASSLVIYRNEAFF.

This clone showed up just a few times. The chain is built from TRBV4-1 and TRBJ2-1, with TRBD2 matching over 9 bases. The CDR3 spans 16 residues. V lost 0 bases and J lost 4; bases outside the gene matches: 4. Germline V gene data show CDR1 as MGHRA and CDR2 as YSYEKL. The CDR3 sequence is CASSQDRRGGYNEQFF. As DNA, the CDR3 is TGCGCCAGCAGCCAAGATCGGCGGGGGGGTTACAATGAGCAGTTCTTC.

This chain joins TRBV5-4 and TRBJ2-5, with a weak D call TRBD2 (5 bases). V shed 3 bases and J shed 5 bases, with 11 bases lying between them. The CDR3 has 13 amino acids. Germline V gene lookup returns CDR1 SGHNT and CDR2 YYREEE (reference sequence). As DNA, the CDR3 is TGTGCCAGCAGCTCTGACTACCTGGAGACCCAGTACTTC. Encoded protein: CASSSDYLETQYF.

This chain links TRBV21-1 with TRBJ1-2; whether TRBD1, the table's D call, matches the DNA was not checked. TRBV21-1 is reported as a pseudogene. The CDR3 runs 15 residues. The CDR3 reads CASNPGQLTNYGYTF. CDR3 DNA: TGTGCCAGCAATCCAGGACAGCTTACTAACTATGGCTACACCTTC.

This chain links TRBV7-2 with TRBJ2-5; no clear D gene. Germline V lookup: CDR1 SGHTA, CDR2 FQGNSA. This CDR3 region has 15 residues. The germline V and J ends were trimmed by 5 bases and 2 bases, with 15 bases remaining between them. DNA for the CDR3: TGTGCCAGCAGCCCTTCGTTTTGGGTACAAGAGACCCAGTACTTC. Protein sequence: CASSPSFWVQETQYF.

V and J are TRBV4-1 and TRBJ1-2; D remains ambiguous. The CDR3 length is 15 residues. V was shortened by 4 bases and J by 8 bases, with 20 bases between the two germline ends. Germline CDR1 is MGHRA and CDR2 is YSYEKL. The CDR3 DNA follows: TGCGCCAGCAGCCGAGGCCCGACCACAGCTGGGGGCTACACCTTC. Residues: CASSRGPTTAGGYTF.

This clone has a single count. CDR3 nucleotide sequence: TGTGCCAGCAGCTTAGGGGCAGTCATGAACACTGAAGCTTTCTTT. Translating gives CASSLGAVMNTEAFF. The J gene is TRBJ1-1, the V gene TRBV7-9; D gene ambiguous. CDR1 and CDR2 from the germline V gene are SEHNR and FQNEAQ (reference sequence). This CDR3 region has 15 residues. Trimming took off 1 base at V and 0 bases at J, with 9 bases between the two ends.

This clone appeared a few times. The rearrangement joins TRBV5-6 to TRBJ1-6, with D perhaps TRBD1 (5 bases). V was trimmed by 0 bases and J by 6 bases, leaving 7 bases between them. The length of the CDR3 is 14 residues. In germline, CDR1 is SGHDT, CDR2 YYEEEE. CDR3 nucleotide sequence: TGTGCCAGCAGCTTGGACAGGAGTAATTCACCCCTCCACTTT. It specifies CASSLDRSNSPLHF.

The rearrangement uses TRBV5-4 and TRBJ1-6; possible D gene TRBD1, 6 bases. Trimming stripped 0 bases from V and 0 bases from J, with 16 bases between. The CDR3 is made up of 19 amino acids. Germline V lookup: CDR1 SGHNT, CDR2 YYREEE (reference sequence). CDR3 DNA sequence: TGTGCCAGCAGCTTGGGCGGACAGCGAACTAGCTCCTATAATTCACCCCTCCACTTT. Protein sequence: CASSLGGQRTSSYNSPLHF.

The CDR3 protein is CASSSYGQLGGTGELFF. The CDR3, as DNA: TGTGCCAGCAGCTCATACGGGCAACTAGGGGGCACCGGGGAGCTGTTTTTT. The chain has TRBV5-6 and TRBJ2-2, with a possible D match to TRBD1 (6 bases). The CDR3 length is 17 residues. The V and J ends lost 3 bases and 4 bases respectively, with 19 bases between them. The germline CDR1 and CDR2 sequences are SGHDT and YYEEEE. Full variable domain (rest looked up from reference TRBV5-6 and TRBJ2-2): DAGVTQSPTHLIKTRGQQVTLRCSPKSGHDTVSWYQQALGQGPQFIFQYYEEEERQRGNFPDRFSGHQFPNYSSELNVNALLLGDSALYLCASSSYGQLGGTGELFFGEGSRLTVL.

In this sample, this clone turned up a few times. The V and J genes are TRBV6-1 and TRBJ2-3; possible D gene TRBD1, 6 bases. Germline V gene sequence: CDR1 MNHNS, CDR2 SASEGT. Deletions cut 8 bases from V and 1 base from J, with 7 bases between. This CDR3 is 12 amino acids long. CDR3 DNA sequence: TGTGCCAGCGAGGGGGGCACAGATACGCAGTATTTT. The encoded protein is CASEGGTDTQYF.

With regard to this clone: The junction shows a germline mismatch at one end, possibly a read error. The chain uses TRBV7-9 and TRBJ1-6; 7 bases match TRBD1. There are 15 residues in the CDR3. The V gene's germline CDR1 is SEHNR and CDR2 FQNEAQ (reference sequence). The CDR3 DNA sequence: TGCGCCAGCTCGGAAGGGGGCGCGCTGAATTCACCCCTCCACTTT. Translated: CASSEGGALNSPLHF.

As to this clone: Other DNA sequences in the sample encode the same CDR3. The gene calls are TRBV5-1 and TRBJ2-2; tentative D call: TRBD2 (6 bases). V was cut by 4 bases and J by 1 base, with 14 bases left in between. The CDR3 loop spans 16 amino acids. Germline CDR1 SGHRS, CDR2 YFSETQ. The CDR3 bases are TGCGCCAGCAGCCCAGCCCGGGGGATGAACACCGGGGAGCTGTTTTTT. It codes for CASSPARGMNTGELFF.

V is TRBV11-2 and J is TRBJ1-2; D possibly corresponds to TRBD1 (5 bases). There are 13 residues in the CDR3. V was clipped by 1 base and J by 8 bases, with 11 bases between them. Germline V gene sequence: CDR1 SGHAT, CDR2 FQNNGV. The CDR3 is CASSLVQRGGYTF. The DNA for the CDR3 is TGTGCCAGCAGCTTAGTTCAAAGGGGAGGCTACACCTTC.

This clone was picked up one time. The chain combines TRBV6-5 with TRBJ2-1, with 9 bases that match TRBD2. From germline, CDR1 is MNHEY and CDR2 SVGAGI. The CDR3 has 15 amino acids. V shed 7 bases and J 4 bases; nucleotides not matched to a gene: 8. The CDR3 spells CASTNSGGPYNEQFF. The CDR3 DNA sequence: TGTGCCAGCACCAATAGCGGGGGACCTTACAATGAGCAGTTCTTC.

This clone was counted between two and nine times. The chain uses TRBV12-2 and TRBJ1-4; the D call in the table, TRBD1, was not verified against the DNA. TRBV12-2 is a pseudogene segment. This CDR3 is built from 14 residues. CDR3 region: CASRLVQTNEKLFF. DNA for the CDR3: TGTGCAAGTCGCTTAGTACAGACTAATGAAAAACTGTTTTTT.

The V and J genes are TRBV27 and TRBJ2-7, with 8 bases that match TRBD1. The CDR3 has 15 residues. The junction had 7 bases not matched to a gene; V was cut back by 0 bases and J by 6 bases. Germline loops: CDR1 MNHEY, CDR2 SMNVEV (reference sequence). The CDR3 DNA reads TGTGCCAGCAGTTTATCGCCCAGGGGGCGCGGCGAGCAGTACTTC. The encoded protein is CASSLSPRGRGEQYF.

The chain recombines TRBV29-1 with TRBJ2-3; D might be TRBD2 (5 bases). This CDR3 contains 14 residues. From germline, CDR1 is SQVTM and CDR2 ANQGSEA. V shed 2 bases and J shed 2 bases, with 11 bases lying between them. This CDR3 reads CSVENRGFTDTQYF. The CDR3 nucleotides are TGCAGCGTTGAAAACCGGGGATTCACAGATACGCAGTATTTT.

CDR3 sequence reads: CASSDARTGDEQYF. In DNA, the CDR3 is TGTGCCAGCAGCGACGCGAGGACAGGGGATGAGCAGTACTTC. The genes are TRBV5-4 and TRBJ2-7, with 9 bases lining up with TRBD1. The CDR3 consists of 14 residues. CDR1 is SGHNT and CDR2 is YYREEE in the germline V gene (reference sequence). Trimming removed 4 bases from V and 7 bases from J; junction bases left unmatched: 9.

The sample holds one count of this clone. This chain uses TRBV19 with TRBJ2-3, with 10 nucleotides matching TRBD2. From germline, CDR1 is LNHDA and CDR2 SQIVND (reference sequence). This CDR3 spans 15 amino acids. V was pared by 9 bases and J by 4 bases, with 10 bases of the junction left unmatched. The chain's CDR3 is CASEPGLARPDTQYF. As DNA, the CDR3 is TGTGCCAGCGAGCCGGGACTAGCGAGACCAGATACGCAGTATTTT.